Sequencing of this T cell receptor (beta chain) was carried out in a study of CD8+CD57+ T cells in acquired aplastic anemia. This clonotype appeared a few times. It was genomic DNA that served as the template for profiling TCR beta VDJ and CDR3. TCRdb ran MiXCR on the reads and lists one entry per CDR3 protein. This table has 400,000 to 600,000 distinct CDR3 sequences, roughly 34% appearing once. The authors sequenced patients whose flow cytometry had shown CD8+CD57+ cell expansion. V dropped 4 bases and J dropped 9; count of bases not matched to a gene: 9. This CDR3 has 15 residues. Germline V gives CDR1 LNHDA, CDR2 SQIVND (reference sequence).

This receptor was identified in a human donor with aplastic anemia. This sequence joins TRBV19 and TRBJ2-1; TRBD2 aligns across 10 bases. What was sequenced was sorted CD4+, CD8+, or CD8+CD57+ T cells (not recorded which) from PBMCs. CDR3 in amino acids: CASSTPGLALGEQFF. As DNA, the CDR3 is TGTGCCAGTAGTACCCCGGGACTAGCGTTAGGTGAGCAGTTCTTC.